The following is a TCR beta chain sequence with its context. The target antigen is unknown. Reanalyzing the 5' RACE reads, TCRdb keeps one entry per CDR3 protein, without DNA. This sample's clone table lists about 150,000 distinct CDR3 sequences. The CDR3 has 15 amino acids. The V gene's germline CDR1 is LNHDA and CDR2 SQIVND (reference sequence). These data belong to a study of T cells expressing NK-cell markers. Study context: Each TCR beta repertoire originated in sorted T cells that were CD3+CD56+NKG2C+, CD3+CD56+NKG2C- or CD3+CD56-NKG2C+.

Study conclusions and caveats: In several donors, dominant CD3+CD56+NKG2C+ clones formed about 1.0-7.5% of CD8+ cells. Clones of NKG2C+ T cells that had expanded were of unclear HCMV specificity.

This receptor was identified in a woman aged 50 to 65 in good health. Sequencing used blood T cells: a sorted CD56 or NKG2C T cell subset, CD4+ or CD8+ T cells, or bulk PBMC T cells (not recorded which). The V gene is TRBV19, the J gene TRBJ2-3; TCRdb names TRBD2, which stays unverified in the absence of DNA. CDR3 sequence: CASSIFSGRADTQYF.